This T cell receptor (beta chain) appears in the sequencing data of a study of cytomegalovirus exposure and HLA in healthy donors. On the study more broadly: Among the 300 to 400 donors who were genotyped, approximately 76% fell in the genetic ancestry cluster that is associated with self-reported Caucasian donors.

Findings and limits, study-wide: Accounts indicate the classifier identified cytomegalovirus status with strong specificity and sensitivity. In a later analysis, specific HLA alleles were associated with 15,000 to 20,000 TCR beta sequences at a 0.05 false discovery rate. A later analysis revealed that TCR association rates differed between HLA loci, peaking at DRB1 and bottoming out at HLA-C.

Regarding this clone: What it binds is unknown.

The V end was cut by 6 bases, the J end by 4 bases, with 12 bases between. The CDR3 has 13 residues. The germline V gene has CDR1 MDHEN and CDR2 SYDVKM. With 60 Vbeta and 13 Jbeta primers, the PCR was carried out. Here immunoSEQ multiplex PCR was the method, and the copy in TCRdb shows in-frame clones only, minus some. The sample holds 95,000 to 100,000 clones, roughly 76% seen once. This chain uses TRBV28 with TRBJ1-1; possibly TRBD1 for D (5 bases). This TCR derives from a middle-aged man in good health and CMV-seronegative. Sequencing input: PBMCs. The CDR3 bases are TGTGCCAGCAGCTTCCGCGGGGCCACTGAAGCTTTCTTT. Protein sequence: CASSFRGATEAFF.